This TCR beta chain was recorded in a study of immune evolution from preneoplasia to lung adenocarcinoma. The overall study: HLA loss of heterozygosity: roughly 7.5% AIS, about 15% MIA, about 35% ADC, none AAH. Overall study findings and caveats: Clonality was highest in normal lung, lower in later-stage lesions apparently.

This CDR3 is 14 amino acids long. V was trimmed by 8 bases and J by 5 bases, leaving 20 bases between them. The germline V gene has CDR1 SQVTM and CDR2 ANQGSEA. As for this clone: Its specificity is unknown.

Generated by immunoSEQ multiplex PCR, the TCRdb table keeps only in-frame clones and is missing some. The sample contains roughly 5,000 clones, roughly four fifths of which appear only once. This chain joins TRBV29-1 and TRBJ2-3; perhaps TRBD2 as D (5 bases). What was sequenced was FFPE minimally invasive lung adenocarcinoma tissue. This clonotype originated in a person in their sixties or seventies with lung adenocarcinoma. The chain's CDR3 is CSSGLGVVGDTQYF. The CDR3, as DNA: TGCAGCTCCGGTCTGGGAGTGGTTGGAGATACGCAGTATTTT.